The present T cell receptor (beta chain) was sequenced within a study of PD-1 and CTLA-4 blockade in melanoma. The germline V gene encodes CDR1 LNHNV and CDR2 YYDKDF (reference sequence). The V gene lost 7 bases and the J gene lost 0 bases, with 33 bases spanning the gap. There are 21 residues in the CDR3. Libraries were prepared by immunoSEQ multiplex PCR; TCRdb keeps only in-frame clonotypes and omits some of them. This sample yields about 31,000 clones, of which approximately 89% are seen a single time; over 8.5% belongs to the top ten. The sequencing used CD8+ T cells from peripheral blood, collected from a patient given anti-PD-1 treatment. The rearrangement joins TRBV15 to TRBJ1-2; possibly TRBD1 for D (5 bases). The receptor was isolated from a human donor with melanoma. This chain's CDR3 is CATNSLGTLDTNSHANYGYTF. The CDR3 DNA follows: TGTGCCACCAATTCTTTAGGGACCCTGGACACAAACTCCCACGCTAACTATGGCTACACCTTC.